The rows below give T cell receptor beta chains drawn from one sample of a study of T-cell memory formation after mild COVID-19. TCRdb fed the 5' RACE reads into MiXCR, producing one record per CDR3 protein. The sample holds some 180,000 distinct CDR3 sequences; over 10% are singletons and the top ten take roughly 3.3%. The sample comprised PBMCs or a T cell subset sorted from them (not recorded which). Receptors were obtained from a man aged 18-30 years who had mild COVID-19 (a few samples of this study predate the infection). Cell type and time point are not known. The CDR3 runs from the conserved cysteine through the conserved F or W. D genes are given only for firm matches. Clone sizes are given selectively: once, few, many, or a class where the clone is expanded.

CASSSAGGQDTQYF	TGCGCCAGCAGCTCCGCGGGGGGGCAAGATACGCAGTATTTT	few	TRBV5-1	TRBJ2-3	TRBD2
CASSPLTSGGSGELFF	TGCGCCAGCAGCCCTCTAACTTCAGGGGGCTCCGGGGAGCTGTTTTTT	NA	TRBV5-1	TRBJ2-2	TRBD1
CSVTGTGAHEQYF	TGCAGCGTTACCGGGACAGGGGCCCACGAGCAGTACTTC	few	TRBV29-1	TRBJ2-7	TRBD1
CASSPRASRSGQGNMNTEAFF	TGTGCCAGCTCACCACGCGCAAGTCGTTCGGGGCAGGGAAATATGAACACTGAAGCTTTCTTT	many	TRBV18	TRBJ1-1	NA
CASRLRTSTTEAFF	TGTGCCAGCAGACTCAGGACTTCCACTACTGAAGCTTTCTTT	few	TRBV6-6	TRBJ1-1	NA
CASSLPGQGHTDTQYF	TGTGCCAGCAGCTTACCGGGACAGGGACACACAGATACGCAGTATTTT	NA	TRBV7-6	TRBJ2-3	TRBD1
CASSGSYGTSGGPVSSYNEQFF	TGTGCCAGCAGTGGCTCCTACGGGACTAGCGGGGGGCCCGTGAGCTCCTACAATGAGCAGTTCTTC	NA	TRBV25-1	TRBJ2-1	TRBD2
CASSRQGRNEQFF	TGTGCCAGCAGTCGACAGGGTCGTAATGAGCAGTTCTTC	few	TRBV14	TRBJ2-1	TRBD1
CSARETGSATGELFF	TGCAGTGCTAGAGAGACAGGGTCGGCCACCGGGGAGCTGTTTTTT	few	TRBV20-1	TRBJ2-2	TRBD1
CASSLEPYQYEQFF	TGTGCCAGCAGCTTAGAACCCTATCAGTATGAGCAGTTCTTC	many	TRBV7-9	TRBJ2-1	NA
CATSRDRAVPTSGGWETQYF	TGTGCCACCAGCAGAGACCGGGCTGTACCGACTAGCGGGGGGTGGGAGACCCAGTACTTC	NA	TRBV15	TRBJ2-5	TRBD2
CASSYGQGGELFF	TGTGCCAGCAGTTATGGCCAGGGCGGGGAGCTGTTTTTT	few	TRBV6-6	TRBJ2-2	NA
CASSPSGGGGTDTQYF	TGTGCCAGCAGCCCATCGGGGGGGGGAGGCACAGATACGCAGTATTTT	NA	TRBV12-3/TRBV12-4	TRBJ2-3	TRBD2
CASSGRQGRGEAFF	TGCGCCAGCAGCGGTCGACAGGGGAGGGGTGAAGCTTTCTTT	NA	TRBV5-1	TRBJ1-1	TRBD1
CASSQGLAGGTDTGELFF	TGTGCCAGCAGCCAGGGACTAGCGGGGGGGACGGACACCGGGGAGCTGTTTTTT	NA	TRBV4-2	TRBJ2-2	TRBD2
CASSQDSGGAWDTQYF	TGCGCCAGCAGCCAAGATAGCGGGGGGGCCTGGGATACGCAGTATTTT	many	TRBV4-1	TRBJ2-3	TRBD2
CASSRGQLISTDTQYF	TGTGCCAGCAGCCGAGGACAGTTAATTAGCACAGATACGCAGTATTTT	few	TRBV7-6	TRBJ2-3	NA
CAWSVSVAETDTQYF	TGTGCCTGGAGTGTAAGTGTGGCAGAGACAGATACGCAGTATTTT	few	TRBV30	TRBJ2-3	NA
CASSPLGGTGELFF	TGCGCCAGCAGCCCACTCGGGGGTACCGGGGAGCTGTTTTTT	few	TRBV5-1	TRBJ2-2	NA
CASSREGRQNEKLFF	TGTGCCAGCAGCCGGGAGGGCAGGCAAAATGAAAAACTGTTTTTT	NA	TRBV4-2	TRBJ1-4	NA
CASGFGLSLDEQYF	TGTGCTAGTGGTTTCGGCCTATCTTTGGACGAGCAGTACTTC	NA	TRBV12-5	TRBJ2-7	NA
CASSNGDRLAKNIQYF	TGTGCCAGCAGCAACGGGGACAGACTAGCCAAAAACATTCAGTACTTC	few	TRBV6-2/TRBV6-3	TRBJ2-4	TRBD1
CAIRGTGGAYGYTF	TGTGCCATCAGGGGGACAGGGGGTGCGTATGGCTACACCTTC	NA	TRBV10-3	TRBJ1-2	TRBD1
CASSQRGSDEQFF	TGTGCCAGCAGCCAACGGGGGTCGGATGAGCAGTTCTTC	NA	TRBV3-1	TRBJ2-1	NA
CASSLEVDNSIQYF	TGTGCCAGCAGCTTGGAGGTGGACAACTCCATTCAGTACTTC	NA	TRBV5-5	TRBJ2-4	NA
CASHPRGAYNSPLHF	TGTGCCAGCCACCCTCGAGGGGCGTATAATTCACCCCTCCACTTT	NA	TRBV27	TRBJ1-6	NA
CASSLDPGAGYTF	TGCGCCAGCAGCCTAGACCCGGGGGCCGGCTACACCTTC	few	TRBV4-3	TRBJ1-2	NA
CSVARGVETQYF	TGCAGCGTCGCTAGGGGTGTAGAGACCCAGTACTTC	few	TRBV29-1	TRBJ2-5	NA
CASSMDRRYGYTF	TGTGCCAGCAGCATGGACAGGCGATATGGCTACACCTTC	few	TRBV7-2	TRBJ1-2	TRBD1
CASSLGVPPGETQYF	TGCGCCAGCAGCTTAGGGGTTCCCCCCGGAGAGACCCAGTACTTC	few	TRBV5-1	TRBJ2-5	NA
CSVAGTGGFSGANVLTF	TGCAGCGTCGCCGGGACAGGGGGCTTCTCTGGGGCCAACGTCCTGACTTTC	NA	TRBV29-1	TRBJ2-6	TRBD1
CATEGFGITAEAFF	TGTGCCACGGAGGGGTTTGGGATTACGGCTGAAGCTTTCTTT	few	TRBV2	TRBJ1-1	NA
CASSGVPGSSNQPQHF	TGTGCCAGCAGTGGAGTCCCAGGGAGCTCCAATCAGCCCCAGCATTTT	few	TRBV2	TRBJ1-5	NA
CASSQEVRTNEQFF	TGCGCCAGCAGCCAAGAAGTCAGAACCAATGAGCAGTTCTTC	few	TRBV4-3	TRBJ2-1	NA
CSARDSQGGDEQFF	TGCAGTGCTAGAGATTCCCAGGGGGGGGATGAGCAGTTCTTC	few	TRBV20-1	TRBJ2-1	NA
CASSENQGKGYTF	TGTGCCAGCAGCGAGAACCAGGGAAAGGGCTACACCTTC	NA	TRBV6-2/TRBV6-3	TRBJ1-2	NA
CSARDAYTEAFF	TGCAGTGCTAGAGATGCGTACACTGAAGCTTTCTTT	NA	TRBV20-1	TRBJ1-1	NA
CASSPLGDDTDTQYF	TGTGCCAGCAGCCCCCTTGGCGATGACACAGATACGCAGTATTTT	few	TRBV3-1	TRBJ2-3	NA
CASTKDLGHGSNQPQHF	TGTGCCAGCACGAAGGACCTCGGGCATGGAAGCAATCAGCCCCAGCATTTT	NA	TRBV6-2/TRBV6-3	TRBJ1-5	NA
CASSLGAAGANVLTF	TGTGCCAGCAGCTTAGGAGCAGCTGGGGCCAACGTCCTGACTTTC	few	TRBV7-2	TRBJ2-6	NA
CATSDPGQGGKNEQFF	TGTGCCACCAGTGACCCGGGACAGGGTGGTAAGAATGAGCAGTTCTTC	NA	TRBV24-1	TRBJ2-1	TRBD1
CASSTHRDPDGYTF	TGTGCCAGCAGCACCCACAGGGATCCGGATGGCTACACCTTC	many	TRBV7-9	TRBJ1-2	NA
CASSQEKGTYGYTF	TGTGCCAGCAGCCAAGAGAAGGGGACCTATGGCTACACCTTC	few	TRBV3-1	TRBJ1-2	NA
CASSDPDGGYEQYF	TGCGCCAGCAGCGACCCGGACGGGGGCTACGAGCAGTACTTC	NA	TRBV5-1	TRBJ2-7	NA
CASSREGRNEQFF	TGTGCCAGCAGTCGGGAGGGGCGAAATGAGCAGTTCTTC	NA	TRBV2	TRBJ2-1	TRBD2
CASSQTWNTEAFF	TGCGCCAGCAGCCAAACCTGGAACACTGAAGCTTTCTTT	NA	TRBV5-1	TRBJ1-1	NA
CASSRDIQETQYF	TGTGCCAGCAGCCGGGACATTCAAGAGACCCAGTACTTC	few	TRBV7-2	TRBJ2-5	NA
CAISGGISDTQYF	TGTGCCATCAGTGGTGGGATTTCGGATACGCAGTATTTT	many	TRBV10-3	TRBJ2-3	NA
CASRAAELLLLVTQYF	TGTGCCAGCAGAGCTGCGGAGTTGTTGCTTCTTGTGACCCAGTACTTC	NA	TRBV6-2/TRBV6-3	TRBJ2-5	NA
CASSTGAVPGETQYF	TGTGCCAGCAGCACCGGGGCGGTGCCGGGTGAGACCCAGTACTTC	NA	TRBV9	TRBJ2-5	NA
CASSQVRGDRNTEAFF	TGCGCCAGCAGCCAAGTCAGGGGCGACCGGAACACTGAAGCTTTCTTT	NA	TRBV4-3	TRBJ1-1	NA
CASTASPLDRVGSGVIQYF	TGCGCCAGCACCGCAAGCCCTCTTGACAGGGTGGGTAGCGGGGTTATTCAGTACTTC	NA	TRBV4-1	TRBJ2-4	NA
CSASFGYTF	TGCAGTGCTAGTTTCGGCTACACCTTC	NA	TRBV20-1	TRBJ1-2	NA
CASSLAGPPSGNTIYF	TGTGCCAGCAGCTTAGCGGGACCCCCCTCTGGAAACACCATATATTTT	NA	TRBV7-9	TRBJ1-3	NA
CASSFLAGYGYTF	TGTGCCAGCAGCTTTTTGGCGGGATATGGCTACACCTTC	NA	TRBV7-9	TRBJ1-2	NA
CASSRSLAGAHNEQFF	TGCGCCAGCAGCCGATCACTAGCGGGGGCCCACAATGAGCAGTTCTTC	many	TRBV5-1	TRBJ2-1	TRBD2
CASSQALSSYNSPLHF	TGCGCCAGCAGCCAAGCCCTAAGCTCCTATAATTCACCCCTCCACTTT	NA	TRBV4-3	TRBJ1-6	NA
CASSSARTDTQYF	TGTGCCAGCAGCTCGGCGCGGACAGATACGCAGTATTTT	few	TRBV7-3	TRBJ2-3	NA
CATSGGSNEQFF	TGTGCCACCAGTGGAGGGAGCAATGAGCAGTTCTTC	few	TRBV24-1	TRBJ2-1	NA
CASSRSGGDETQYF	TGTGCCAGCAGTAGGTCGGGGGGCGATGAGACCCAGTACTTC	few	TRBV6-1	TRBJ2-5	NA